This record covers a single TCR beta chain. Antigen specificity is unknown. Here immunoSEQ multiplex PCR was the method, and the copy in TCRdb shows in-frame clones only, minus some. Counted here are 30,000 to 35,000 clones, 80% to 95% occurring once; the ten biggest clones make up around 2.2%. The data were taken from a study of neoadjuvant nivolumab and ipilimumab in lung cancer. Notes on the study in general: TCR sequencing covered a small number of samples. Compared with tumor-adjacent uninvolved lung, resected tumors showed greater richness and clonality.

CDR1 and CDR2 from the germline V gene are SGHRS and YFSETQ. V shed 8 bases and J shed 3 bases, with 17 bases lying between them. The CDR3 consists of 14 residues. The chain recombines TRBV5-1 with TRBJ1-1; D gene unclear. This specimen consisted of peripheral blood, obtained after neoadjuvant nivolumab, alone or with ipilimumab, at or shortly before surgery. The clonotype was recovered from an adult with non-small cell lung cancer. In DNA, the CDR3 is TGCGCCAGGTGTCAACCCCCGAGGGACACTGAAGCTTTCTTT. It codes for CARCQPPRDTEAFF.